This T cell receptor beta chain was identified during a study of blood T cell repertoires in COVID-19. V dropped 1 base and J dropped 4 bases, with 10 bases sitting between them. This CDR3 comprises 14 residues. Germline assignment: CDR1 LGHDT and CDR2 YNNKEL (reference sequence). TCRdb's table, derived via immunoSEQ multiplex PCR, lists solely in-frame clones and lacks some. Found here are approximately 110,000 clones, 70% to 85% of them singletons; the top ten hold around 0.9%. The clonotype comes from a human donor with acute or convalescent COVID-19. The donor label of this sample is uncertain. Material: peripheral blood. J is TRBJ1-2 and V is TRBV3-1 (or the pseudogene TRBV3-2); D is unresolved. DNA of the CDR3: TGTGCCAGCAGCCAAGGGGCCGGTCTCTATGGCTACACCTTC. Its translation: CASSQGAGLYGYTF.